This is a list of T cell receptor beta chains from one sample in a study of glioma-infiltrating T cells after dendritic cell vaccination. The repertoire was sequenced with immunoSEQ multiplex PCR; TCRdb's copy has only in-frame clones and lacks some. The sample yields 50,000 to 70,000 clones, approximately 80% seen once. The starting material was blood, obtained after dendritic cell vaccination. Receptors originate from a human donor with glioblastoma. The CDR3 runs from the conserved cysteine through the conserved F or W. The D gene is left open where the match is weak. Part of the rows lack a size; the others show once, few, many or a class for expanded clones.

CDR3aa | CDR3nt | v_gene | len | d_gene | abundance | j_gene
CASSLADYNEQFF | TGTGCCAGCTCACTAGCGGACTACAATGAGCAGTTCTTC | TRBV9 | 13 | TRBD2 | - | TRBJ2-1
CASSYSSPGWVAEAFF | TGTGCCAGCAGTTACTCGTCTCCAGGGTGGGTCGCTGAAGCTTTCTTT | TRBV6-6 | 16 | - | - | TRBJ1-1
CASSSGQGFHEQYF | TGTGCCAGCAGCTCGGGACAGGGCTTCCACGAGCAGTACTTC | TRBV7-9 | 14 | TRBD1 | - | TRBJ2-7
CASTENGAYGYTF | TGTGCCAGCACCGAGAACGGAGCCTATGGCTACACCTTC | TRBV5-4 | 13 | - | - | TRBJ1-2
CASSFGAGSYEQYF | TGCGCCAGCAGTTTTGGAGCCGGGTCCTACGAGCAGTACTTC | TRBV5-1 | 14 | - | - | TRBJ2-7
CASSDLRDRENEQFF | TGTGCCAGCAGCGATCTCCGGGACAGGGAAAATGAGCAGTTCTTC | TRBV5-4 | 15 | TRBD1 | once | TRBJ2-1
CASSPAGETQYF | TGTGCCAGCAGCCCAGCGGGTGAGACCCAGTACTTC | TRBV13 | 12 | - | - | TRBJ2-5
CAKDITGGEAFF | TGTGCCAAGGATATTACAGGGGGCGAAGCTTTCTTT | TRBV30 | 12 | TRBD1 | once | TRBJ1-1
CASSDGLEGNEKLFF | TGTGCCAGCAGTGACGGGTTGGAGGGCAATGAAAAACTGTTTTTT | TRBV6-1 | 15 | - | once | TRBJ1-4
CASSFTGIFSSPLHF | TGTGCCAGCAGCTTTACAGGGATCTTCAGCTCACCCCTCCACTTT | TRBV7-2 | 15 | - | - | TRBJ1-6
CASSEGGAYEQYF | TGTGCCAGCAGTGAAGGCGGCGCCTACGAGCAGTACTTC | TRBV6-1 | 13 | - | - | TRBJ2-7
CASSPGTETYEQYF | TGTGCCAGCTCACCTGGGACAGAAACCTACGAGCAGTACTTC | TRBV18 | 14 | TRBD1 | - | TRBJ2-7
CAIARGLGREVQETQYF | TGTGCCATCGCAAGAGGGCTCGGCAGGGAGGTCCAAGAGACCCAGTACTTC | TRBV10-3 | 17 | - | - | TRBJ2-5
CASSFLAGQGYLEQYF | TGTGCCAGCAGTTTTTTGGCGGGACAGGGTTATTTGGAGCAGTACTTC | TRBV27 | 16 | TRBD1 | - | TRBJ2-7
CASGLTTGNMNTEAFF | TGTGCTAGTGGTTTGACCACAGGGAACATGAACACTGAAGCTTTCTTT | TRBV12-5 | 16 | - | - | TRBJ1-1
CASRASSTDTQYF | TGTGCCAGCCGCGCGTCCAGCACAGATACGCAGTATTTT | TRBV7-9 | 13 | - | - | TRBJ2-3
CASSYPKIRGEAFF | TGTGCCAGCAGTTACCCGAAGATCAGGGGCGAAGCTTTCTTT | TRBV6-8 | 14 | - | once | TRBJ1-1
CASSLWGKSSYNSPLHF | TGTGCCAGCAGCTTATGGGGCAAGAGCTCCTATAATTCACCCCTCCACTTT | TRBV7-8 | 17 | - | - | TRBJ1-6